This T cell receptor (beta chain) was observed in a study of CD8 T cells in Susac syndrome. Reverse transcription used about 0.45 to 1 ug RNA and random hexamers. TCRdb re-derived calls from the immunoSEQ multiplex PCR reads in MiXCR, one entry per CDR3 protein. The sample yields approximately 300,000 distinct CDR3 sequences, 89% seen once. The V gene's germline CDR1 is PRHDT and CDR2 FYEKMQ (reference sequence). The CDR3 runs to 13 residues. Trimming stripped 7 bases from V and 7 bases from J, with 17 bases between. The sequencing sample was made of CD8+ T cells from PBMCs. The V gene is TRBV13, the J gene TRBJ2-7; D possibly corresponds to TRBD2 (5 bases). This TCR was sampled from a human donor with multiple sclerosis. The CDR3 bases are TGTGCCAGCAAAGGGAGTGGATCCGAGGAGCAGTACTTC. Residues: CASKGSGSEEQYF.